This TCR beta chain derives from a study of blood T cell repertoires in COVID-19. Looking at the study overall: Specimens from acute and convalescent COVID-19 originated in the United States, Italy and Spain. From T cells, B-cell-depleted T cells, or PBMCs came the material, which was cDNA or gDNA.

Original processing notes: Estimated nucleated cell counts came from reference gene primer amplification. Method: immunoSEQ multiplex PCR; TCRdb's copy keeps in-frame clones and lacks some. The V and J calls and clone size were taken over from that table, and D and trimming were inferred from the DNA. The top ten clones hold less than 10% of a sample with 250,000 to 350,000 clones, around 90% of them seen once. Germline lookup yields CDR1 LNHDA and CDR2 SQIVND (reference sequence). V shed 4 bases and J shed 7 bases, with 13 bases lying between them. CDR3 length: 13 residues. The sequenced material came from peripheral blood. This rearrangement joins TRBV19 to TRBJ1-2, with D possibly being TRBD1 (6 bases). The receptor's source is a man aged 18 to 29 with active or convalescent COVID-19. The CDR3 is CASSTSTGFGYTF. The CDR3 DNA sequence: TGTGCCAGTAGTACCTCGACAGGATTTGGCTACACCTTC. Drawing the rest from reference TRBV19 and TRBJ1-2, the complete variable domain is DGGITQSPKYLFRKEGQNVTLSCEQNLNHDAMYWYRQDPGQGLRLIYYSQIVNDFQKGDIAEGYSVSREKKESFPLTVTSAQKNPTAFYLCASSTSTGFGYTFGSGTRLTVV.